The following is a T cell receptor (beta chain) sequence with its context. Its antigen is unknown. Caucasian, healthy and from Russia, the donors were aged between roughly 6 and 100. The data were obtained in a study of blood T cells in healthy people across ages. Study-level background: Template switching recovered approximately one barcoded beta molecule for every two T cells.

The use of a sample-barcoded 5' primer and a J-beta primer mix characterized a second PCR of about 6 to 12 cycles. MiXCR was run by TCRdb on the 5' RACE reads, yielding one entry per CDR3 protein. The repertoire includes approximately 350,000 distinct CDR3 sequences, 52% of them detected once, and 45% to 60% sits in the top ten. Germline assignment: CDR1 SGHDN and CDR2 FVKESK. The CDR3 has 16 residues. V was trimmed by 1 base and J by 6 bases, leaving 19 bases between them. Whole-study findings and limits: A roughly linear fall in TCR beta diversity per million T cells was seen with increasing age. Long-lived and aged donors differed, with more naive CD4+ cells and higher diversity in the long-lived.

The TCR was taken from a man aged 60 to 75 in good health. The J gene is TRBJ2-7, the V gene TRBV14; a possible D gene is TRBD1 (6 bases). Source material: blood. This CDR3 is CASSQARQVFRPEQYF. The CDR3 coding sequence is TGTGCCAGCAGCCAAGCCCGACAGGTTTTTCGCCCCGAGCAGTACTTC.